The clone carrying this T cell receptor (beta chain) turned up a few times. This CDR3 is built from 16 residues. The germline V gene encodes CDR1 MNHEY and CDR2 SMNVEV (reference sequence). Germline trimming cut 5 bases from V and 3 bases from J; bases unmatched to any gene: 11. These data belong to a study of blood T cell repertoires in COVID-19. Sequencing was performed with immunoSEQ multiplex PCR; in TCRdb, only in-frame clones are kept and a portion is missing. The top ten hold roughly 7.3% of the sample, which has about 140,000 clones, about 80% seen once. Sequencing used peripheral blood. The sequence was obtained from a human donor in a cohort sampled during active COVID-19. The V call is TRBV27, the J call TRBJ2-7; 9 nucleotides agree with TRBD1. The CDR3 nucleotides read TGTGCCAGCAGTCCCCGGCTGGACAGGGGAGACTACGAGCAGTACTTC. As protein: CASSPRLDRGDYEQYF.